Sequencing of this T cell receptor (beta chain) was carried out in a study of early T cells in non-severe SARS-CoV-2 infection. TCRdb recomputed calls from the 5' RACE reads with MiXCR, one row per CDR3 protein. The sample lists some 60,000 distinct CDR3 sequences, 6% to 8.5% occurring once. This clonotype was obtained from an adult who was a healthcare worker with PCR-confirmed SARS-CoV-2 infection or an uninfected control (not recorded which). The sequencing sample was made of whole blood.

Written as DNA, the CDR3 is TGTGCCAGCGTCGAATTGGATGAGCAGTTCTTC. Translation gives CASVELDEQFF. This chain uses TRBV27 with TRBJ2-1; D not resolved. CDR3 length: 11 amino acids. CDR1 MNHEY and CDR2 SMNVEV come from the germline V gene (reference sequence). Trimming removed 8 bases from V and 8 bases from J, with 10 bases in between.